This T cell receptor beta chain is from a study of blood T cell repertoires in COVID-19. The overall study: Donors in the United States, Italy and Spain gave samples during acute or convalescent COVID-19. Sources were T cells, B-cell-depleted T cells, or PBMCs; the material itself was cDNA or gDNA.

The CDR3 runs 15 residues. The germline V gene encodes CDR1 SGHTS and CDR2 YDEGEE. The V end was cut by 4 bases, the J end by 2 bases, with 13 bases between. The authors' processing: Amplified reference gene primers provided the basis for estimating nucleated cell counts. Here immunoSEQ multiplex PCR was the method, and the copy in TCRdb shows in-frame clones only, minus some. The V and J calls and clone size were taken over from that table, and D and trimming were inferred from the DNA. The data hold around 68,000 clones, with roughly 91% observed a single time. Sequences were obtained from peripheral blood. The receptor's source is a man aged 45-65 years with active COVID-19. This sequence joins TRBV5-8 and TRBJ1-3; D is perhaps TRBD1 (6 bases). The CDR3 DNA is TGTGCCAGCAGCCCGATAGACAGGCCTGGAAACACCATATATTTT. It specifies CASSPIDRPGNTIYF.